This T cell receptor (beta chain) was obtained from a study of beta chain features in type 1 diabetes. Naive, central memory, regulatory and stem cell-like memory cells within the CD4+ compartment were sorted using CD45RO/CCR7/CD25/CD127/CD95/CD27. V gave up 0 bases and J gave up 3 bases, with 11 bases separating them. The germline CDR1 and CDR2 sequences are SGHRS and YFSETQ. This CDR3 has 15 amino acids. Isolated RNA was reverse transcribed in full, so expressed TCRB transcripts were sequenced. Sequencing was performed with immunoSEQ multiplex PCR; in TCRdb, only in-frame clones are kept and a portion is missing. The table shows some 19,000 clones, with 50% occurring only once.

The source of this sequence is a man aged 18 to 30 in good health. The J gene is TRBJ2-3, the V gene TRBV5-1; no definite D call. The sequenced sample consisted of stem cell memory CD4+ T cells from blood. The CDR3 sequence is CASSLVAHQTDTQYF. Written as DNA, the CDR3 is TGCGCCAGCAGCTTGGTGGCACACCAAACAGATACGCAGTATTTT.